This TCR beta chain was sequenced in a study of T cell responses to AZD1222 COVID-19 vaccine. Method: immunoSEQ multiplex PCR; TCRdb's copy keeps in-frame clones and lacks some. This table has about 120,000 clones, around 80% appearing once. Germline CDR1 is SGDLS and CDR2 is YYNGEE. The V and J ends lost 2 bases and 0 bases respectively, with 9 bases between them. The CDR3 runs 14 residues. The specimen was peripheral blood, collected on day 0 of AZD1222 vaccination. V and J are TRBV9 and TRBJ2-7; D unclear. This receptor was identified in an adult in good health. The CDR3 DNA sequence: TGTGCCAGCAGCGTTGAACACAGCTCCTACGAGCAGTACTTC. This gives the protein CASSVEHSSYEQYF.